A single sample gave rise to the 3 T cell receptor beta chains below, sequenced in a study of cytomegalovirus exposure and HLA in healthy donors. The study ran its PCR with 60 Vbeta and 13 Jbeta primers. Measured with immunoSEQ multiplex PCR; TCRdb has only the in-frame clones, and not every one. The sample has around 150,000 clones; over 50% are singletons. The sample was PBMCs. The receptor source for this set is a human donor in good health.

The V gene is TRBV28, the J gene TRBJ2-7; TRBD1 matches at 9 bases. V gave up 5 bases and J gave up 7 bases; unmatched junction bases: 21. The CDR3 covers 18 residues. Germline V gene lookup returns CDR1 MDHEN and CDR2 SYDVKM. The CDR3 sequence is CASSPYSGTGLVMREQYF. CDR3 coding DNA: TGTGCCAGCAGTCCCTATTCCGGGACAGGGTTGGTCATGCGGGAGCAGTACTTC.

J is TRBJ2-7 and V is TRBV2; D call uncertain. The germline V gene encodes CDR1 SNHLY and CDR2 FYNNEI. Between the trimmed V and J ends, which lost 3 bases and 3 bases, there was a span of 6 bases. The CDR3 has 12 residues. The DNA for the CDR3 is TGTGCCAGCAGTGACCTCGGCTACGAGCAGTACTTC. This codes for CASSDLGYEQYF.

The chain is built from TRBV7-3 and TRBJ2-2; 7 bases line up with TRBD1. The CDR3 loop spans 15 amino acids. CDR1 is SGHTA and CDR2 is FQGTGA in the germline V gene. After removal of 5 bases from V and 2 bases from J, the junction contained 5 bases not matched to a gene. This chain's CDR3 is CASSGKGANTGELFF. CDR3 in DNA: TGTGCCAGCAGCGGGAAGGGGGCAAACACCGGGGAGCTGTTTTTT.